These 28 T cell receptor beta chains originate from one sample sequenced in a study of blood T cell repertoires in COVID-19. This table comes from immunoSEQ multiplex PCR, and its TCRdb copy is limited to in-frame clones, with some not included. Of approximately 350,000 clones listed, more than 70% were seen once; the top ten hold 5.5% to 7.5%. Sequences were obtained from peripheral blood. The receptors stem from a woman aged 70-85 years with COVID-19, enrolled during active disease.

The rearrangement uses TRBV15 and TRBJ2-7, with TRBD2 identical over 8 bases. This CDR3 has 14 amino acids. V dropped 4 bases and J dropped 5; count of bases not matched to a gene: 7. Germline V gene lookup returns CDR1 LNHNV and CDR2 YYDKDF (reference sequence). CDR3 nucleotide sequence: TGTGCCACCAGCATGGGCGGGGGGCTGAACGAGCAGTACTTC. This translates into CATSMGGGLNEQYF.

The table lists this clone with a count of one. This sequence joins TRBV5-8 and TRBJ2-1; perhaps TRBD2 as D (5 bases). V was trimmed by 0 bases and J by 0 bases, leaving 13 bases between them. Germline CDR1 SGHTS, CDR2 YDEGEE. The CDR3 sequence is 17 residues long. CDR3 sequence (DNA): TGTGCCAGCAGCTTGGTCCCTACGGGGAGCTCCTACAATGAGCAGTTCTTC. As protein: CASSLVPTGSSYNEQFF.

The gene calls are TRBV11-2 and TRBJ1-1, with D possibly being TRBD1 (5 bases). V gave up 5 bases and J gave up 5 bases, with 9 bases separating them. CDR3 length: 12 amino acids. Germline V gives CDR1 SGHAT, CDR2 FQNNGV. The CDR3 region is CASSQGETEAFF. The CDR3 coding sequence is TGTGCCAGCAGCCAAGGGGAAACTGAAGCTTTCTTT.

This clone came up once. The V and J genes are TRBV28 and TRBJ2-1, with 8 bases aligning to TRBD1. The CDR3 has 16 amino acids. Losses at the gene ends were 3 bases for V and 2 bases for J; bases not matched to a gene: 6. The germline V gene encodes CDR1 MDHEN and CDR2 SYDVKM. The CDR3 loop reads CASSLIPGQAYNEQFF. The CDR3 DNA is TGTGCCAGCAGTTTGATACCGGGACAGGCCTACAATGAGCAGTTCTTC.

CDR3 loop: CASARPPISGNTIYF. CDR3 nucleotide sequence: TGTGCCAGCGCGAGGCCACCGATCTCTGGAAACACCATATATTTT. The chain carries TRBV28 and TRBJ1-3; unclear D gene. The CDR3 consists of 15 residues. V was clipped by 8 bases and J by 0 bases, with 14 bases between them. CDR1 is MDHEN, CDR2 SYDVKM, per germline.

This clone has a handful of counts. Other DNA sequences in this sample translate to the same CDR3. The rearrangement joins TRBV6-2 or TRBV6-3 to TRBJ2-7; weak D call: TRBD1 (6 bases). In germline, CDR1 is MNHEY, CDR2 SVGEGT. This CDR3 is 13 amino acids long. Trimming shortened V by 5 bases and J by 6 bases, and 14 bases separated the two germline ends. Written as DNA, the CDR3 is TGTGCCAGCAGTCGTCTACAGGGCCGCGAGCAGTACTTC. Translating gives CASSRLQGREQYF.

This chain uses TRBV27 with TRBJ2-7; D perhaps matches TRBD2 (6 bases). This CDR3 comprises 14 residues. V lost 1 base, J lost 2 bases, and 9 bases lay in between. Germline V lookup: CDR1 MNHEY, CDR2 SMNVEV (reference sequence). The CDR3 DNA sequence: TGTGCCAGCAGTTTATTTGGAGGGCCCTACGAGCAGTACTTC. Translated: CASSLFGGPYEQYF.

V and J are TRBV10-3 and TRBJ2-3; D unresolved. Trimming removed 2 bases from V and 0 bases from J, with 6 bases in between. In germline, CDR1 is ENHRY, CDR2 SYGVKD. This CDR3 is 14 amino acids long. In nucleotides, the CDR3 is TGTGCCATCAGTGAGGGCTTTAGCACAGATACGCAGTATTTT. Translating gives CAISEGFSTDTQYF.

The chain couples TRBV15 to TRBJ2-1; 12 positions agree with TRBD2. The V gene end was trimmed by 0 bases and the J gene end by 7 bases; junction bases not matched to a gene: 1. The CDR3 totals 15 residues. The V gene's germline CDR1 is LNHNV and CDR2 YYDKDF (reference sequence). CDR3 nucleotides: TGTGCCACCAGCAGAGATCTAGCGGGGGGGAATGAGCAGTTCTTC. Encoded protein: CATSRDLAGGNEQFF.

V and J are TRBV9 and TRBJ2-3, with D unclear. V lost 3 bases to trimming and J lost 5 bases, with 10 bases between them. Germline values: CDR1 SGDLS, CDR2 YYNGEE. This CDR3 is 13 amino acids long. The CDR3 DNA follows: TGTGCCAGCAGCGGAGTCGTTAGAGATACGCAGTATTTT. Residues: CASSGVVRDTQYF.

J is TRBJ2-1 and V is TRBV9, with 8 bases aligning to TRBD2. Trimming at V came to 4 bases and at J to 9 bases, leaving 6 bases not matched to a gene. Germline-derived CDR1 and CDR2 are SGDLS and YYNGEE. This CDR3 comprises 13 residues. The CDR3 here is CASSSFGGVEQFF. The CDR3 coding sequence is TGTGCCAGCAGCTCCTTCGGGGGGGTTGAGCAGTTCTTC.

The CDR3 sequence: CAWSEQGVTRTGELFF. CDR3 DNA: TGTGCCTGGAGTGAACAGGGAGTGACCCGCACCGGGGAGCTGTTTTTT. This sequence joins TRBV30 and TRBJ2-2, with D tentatively TRBD1 (6 bases). In germline, CDR1 is GTSNPN, CDR2 SVGIG (reference sequence). This CDR3 comprises 16 residues. V lost 1 base, J lost 4 bases, and 16 bases lay in between.

The chain joins TRBV19 to TRBJ2-4; a weak D match, TRBD1 (7 bases). CDR1 and CDR2 from the germline V gene are LNHDA and SQIVND (reference sequence). CDR3 length: 15 amino acids. The V and J ends lost 1 base and 4 bases respectively, with 11 bases between them. The CDR3 DNA reads TGTGCCAGTAGTATAGTGCGGGGACAGAAAAACATTCAGTACTTC. Encoded protein: CASSIVRGQKNIQYF.

This rearrangement joins TRBV15 to TRBJ1-5, with 9 bases identical to TRBD1. Germline CDR1 reads LNHNV; CDR2 reads YYDKDF (reference sequence). With V trimmed by 7 bases and J by 1 base, 5 bases remained unmatched. The CDR3 runs 15 residues. Written as DNA, the CDR3 is TGTGCCACCACCTCGGACAGGGGAAGCAATCAGCCCCAGCATTTT. It encodes CATTSDRGSNQPQHF.

The V gene is TRBV19, the J gene TRBJ1-1, with D perhaps matching TRBD1 (5 bases). Germline CDR1 and CDR2: LNHDA and SQIVND (reference sequence). The CDR3 spans 14 residues. V lost 4 bases to trimming and J lost 1 base, with 10 bases between them. The CDR3 DNA sequence: TGTGCCAGTAGTACAGGGTCGGAGAACACTGAAGCTTTCTTT. It encodes CASSTGSENTEAFF.

This chain links TRBV27 with TRBJ1-5; no clear D gene. V lost 5 bases and J 5 bases, leaving 13 bases between the germline ends. Germline V gene lookup returns CDR1 MNHEY and CDR2 SMNVEV (reference sequence). The CDR3 is made up of 14 amino acids. CDR3 sequence: CASSPSREDQPQHF. DNA of the CDR3: TGTGCCAGCAGTCCCTCCCGGGAGGATCAGCCCCAGCATTTT.

A few counts support this clone. This sequence joins TRBV7-9 and TRBJ2-2, with 10 bases fitting TRBD1. The CDR3 has 15 amino acids. The germline gives CDR1 SEHNR, CDR2 FQNEAQ (reference sequence). Germline trimming cut 4 bases from V and 5 bases from J; bases unmatched to any gene: 4. CDR3 coding DNA: TGTGCCAGCAGCTCCCGGGACAGGGGAACCGGGGAGCTGTTTTTT. Residues: CASSSRDRGTGELFF.

Only a few counts were recorded for this clone. The chain combines TRBV23-1 with TRBJ2-1; tentatively, D is TRBD2 (6 bases). TRBV23-1 is flagged as an ORF with uncertain function. The CDR3 is 16 amino acids. V shed 2 bases and J shed 5 bases, with 16 bases lying between them. The CDR3 DNA is TGCGCCAGCAGTCAAGAGGAGGGAGAATTCCACAATGAGCAGTTCTTC. Protein product: CASSQEEGEFHNEQFF.

This clone turned up a few times. V is TRBV7-3 and J is TRBJ1-6, with D possibly TRBD1 on 6 matching bases. Trimming removed 5 bases from V and 11 bases from J, with 13 bases in between. The CDR3 is made up of 13 amino acids. Germline loops: CDR1 SGHTA, CDR2 FQGTGA. The CDR3 sequence is CASSQTGFTPLHF. DNA for the CDR3: TGTGCCAGCAGCCAAACAGGGTTTACACCCCTCCACTTT.

The rearrangement uses TRBV29-1 and TRBJ1-2, with a possible D match to TRBD1 (6 bases). From germline, CDR1 is SQVTM and CDR2 ANQGSEA. CDR3 length equals 15 residues. V dropped 3 bases and J dropped 8 bases, with 22 bases sitting between them. CDR3 nucleotide sequence: TGCAGCGTTGACCCCGGCAGCAGGGGCGAAGCGGGCTACACCTTC. Its translation is CSVDPGSRGEAGYTF.

This clone has ten or more counts. The chain carries TRBV19 and TRBJ1-2; 7 nucleotides agree with TRBD1. The CDR3 is 17 amino acids. After removal of 3 bases from V and 2 bases from J, the junction contained 12 bases not matched to a gene. CDR1 is LNHDA, CDR2 SQIVND, per germline (reference sequence). The CDR3, as DNA: TGTGCCAGTAGTATTACGGGACAGCGTATTCTAAACTATGGCTACACCTTC. This translates into CASSITGQRILNYGYTF.

This chain joins TRBV6-5 and TRBJ1-5, with D unresolved. Per the germline V gene, CDR1 is MNHEY and CDR2 is SVGAGI. V lost 6 bases to trimming and J lost 2 bases, with 11 bases between them. This CDR3 contains 14 residues. This CDR3 reads CASSPDSGNQPQHF. CDR3 bases: TGTGCCAGCAGCCCGGATAGCGGCAATCAGCCCCAGCATTTT.

The V gene is TRBV2, the J gene TRBJ2-3; 12 bases map to TRBD2. There are 16 residues in the CDR3. Unmatched junction bases numbered 9, after V lost 5 bases and J lost 6 bases. Germline V gene data show CDR1 as SNHLY and CDR2 as FYNNEI. CDR3 amino acids: CASSITSGGPGDTQYF. The CDR3, as DNA: TGTGCCAGCAGTATTACTAGCGGGGGGCCGGGGGATACGCAGTATTTT.

The chain carries TRBV9 and TRBJ1-2; 9 bases fit TRBD1. CDR3 length: 12 residues. Germline assignment: CDR1 SGDLS and CDR2 YYNGEE. Germline trimming cut 3 bases from V and 6 bases from J; bases unmatched to any gene: 0. The DNA of the CDR3 is TGTGCCAGCAGCGGACAGGGGGATGGCTACACCTTC. Translation: CASSGQGDGYTF.

The chain is built from TRBV19 and TRBJ1-2; D may be TRBD1 (5 bases). V was shortened by 6 bases and J by 4 bases, with 12 bases between the two germline ends. Germline lookup yields CDR1 LNHDA and CDR2 SQIVND (reference sequence). This CDR3 spans 13 amino acids. CDR3 DNA sequence: TGTGCCAGTAGACAGGAGAACCTCTATGGCTACACCTTC. Translating gives CASRQENLYGYTF.

The J gene is TRBJ1-4, the V gene TRBV20-1, with TRBD1 identical over 7 bases. This CDR3 comprises 13 residues. The germline gives CDR1 DFQATT, CDR2 SNEGSKA (reference sequence). Trimming at V came to 3 bases and at J to 5 bases, leaving 3 bases not matched to a gene. CDR3 in amino acids: CSASGRGNEKLFF. The CDR3 region has the DNA TGCAGTGCTAGTGGCAGGGGGAATGAAAAACTGTTTTTT.

A single count supports this clone. V and J are TRBV6-6 and TRBJ1-3; D uncertain. CDR1 and CDR2 (germline): MNHNY, SVGAGI (reference sequence). Between the trimmed V and J ends, which lost 6 bases and 0 bases, there was a span of 9 bases. The CDR3 loop spans 14 amino acids. The CDR3 spells CASSEPASGNTIYF. The CDR3 DNA reads TGTGCCAGCAGCGAGCCTGCCTCTGGAAACACCATATATTTT.

The chain uses TRBV30 and TRBJ1-2; 9 nucleotides agree with TRBD1. Germline V gene lookup returns CDR1 GTSNPN and CDR2 SVGIG (reference sequence). The CDR3 spans 13 residues. J gave up 8 bases and V 2 bases, and 6 bases lay outside the gene matches. The chain's CDR3 is CAWSPGQGNGYTF. CDR3 in DNA: TGTGCCTGGAGTCCGGGACAGGGAAACGGCTACACCTTC.